The 25 T cell receptor beta chains below come from one sample, sequenced in a study of T-cell memory formation after mild COVID-19. One entry per CDR3 protein results from TCRdb running MiXCR on the 5' RACE reads. The data contain roughly 450,000 distinct CDR3 sequences, roughly 17% of them singletons. Sequencing was done on a sample of PBMCs or a T cell subset sorted from them (not recorded which). All receptors derive from a young man who had mild COVID-19 (a few samples of this study predate the infection). Cell type and time point are not known.

Concerning this clonotype itself: It may be a read error: a sequence one base away is much more abundant. The chain carries TRBV6-6 and TRBJ1-2; no clear D gene. Deletions cut 6 bases from V and 4 bases from J, with 9 bases between. The germline gives CDR1 MNHNY, CDR2 SVGAGI (reference sequence). The CDR3 extends over 12 amino acids. The CDR3 loop is CASSPDAYGYTF. As DNA, the CDR3 is TGTGCCAGCAGCCCGGACGCCTATGGCTACACCTTC.

J is TRBJ2-3 and V is TRBV7-2, with TRBD2 identical over 9 bases. CDR1 is SGHTA, CDR2 FQGNSA, per germline. CDR3 length: 16 amino acids. J lost 4 bases, V lost 5 bases, and 10 bases had no gene match. Written as DNA, the CDR3 is TGTGCCAGCAGCCGCTTGCTAGCGGGGCCTCCAGATACGCAGTATTTT. This translates into CASSRLLAGPPDTQYF.

There are a few counts of this clonotype. The chain combines TRBV7-2 with TRBJ2-2, with D hard to call. Trimming removed 5 bases at V and 8 bases at J, with 12 bases between. The CDR3 consists of 13 residues. Germline CDR1 is SGHTA and CDR2 is FQGNSA. This CDR3 reads CASSPRAQGELFF. CDR3 in DNA: TGTGCCAGCAGCCCCCGGGCCCAGGGGGAGCTGTTTTTT.

In its sample, this clonotype was seen a few times. The gene calls are TRBV15 and TRBJ2-1, with 8 bases fitting TRBD2. J lost 13 bases, V lost 8 bases, and 13 bases had no gene match. Germline assignment: CDR1 LNHNV and CDR2 YYDKDF (reference sequence). This CDR3 is built from 13 residues. In nucleotides, the CDR3 is TGTGCCACCGGGCATAGCGGGGAAGTCACACAGTTCTTC. This gives the protein CATGHSGEVTQFF.

The chain combines TRBV5-1 with TRBJ1-2, with unresolved D. Germline loops: CDR1 SGHRS, CDR2 YFSETQ. Trimming took off 6 bases at V and 7 bases at J, with 22 bases between the two ends. The CDR3 runs to 15 residues. CDR3 DNA: TGCGCCAGCAAGATGGGCCAGAGCGTACTGGCTGGCTACACCTTC. It is translated as CASKMGQSVLAGYTF.

This chain connects TRBV21-1 to TRBJ1-1. TRBV21-1 is marked as a pseudogene. This CDR3 comprises 13 residues. CDR3 DNA sequence: TGTGCCAGCAGCATTCTTAGGTGGACTGAAGCTTTCTTT. Its translation: CASSILRWTEAFF.

There are a few counts of this clonotype. The genes are TRBV11-2 and TRBJ2-2; the match to TRBD2 covers 13 bases. The V segment lost 6 bases and the J segment 6 bases; nucleotides outside the gene matches: 4. Germline CDR1 SGHAT, CDR2 FQNNGV. This CDR3 region has 15 residues. The CDR3 spells CASRRTSGGAGELFF. The CDR3 DNA follows: TGTGCCAGCAGACGAACTAGCGGGGGGGCCGGGGAGCTGTTTTTT.

This clonotype appeared a few times. The chain uses TRBV5-1 and TRBJ2-5; perhaps D is TRBD1 or TRBD2 (5 bases each). The length of the CDR3 is 14 residues. Looked up from germline, CDR1 is SGHRS and CDR2 is YFSETQ. V shed 4 bases and J shed 2 bases, with 12 bases lying between them. CDR3 sequence (DNA): TGCGCCAGCAGCCCGGGACGGGGACAAGAGACCCAGTACTTC. Protein product: CASSPGRGQETQYF.

The rearrangement uses TRBV10-2 and TRBJ2-3; D uncertain. Germline CDR1 reads WSHSY; CDR2 reads SAAADI. This CDR3 comprises 13 residues. V was pared by 2 bases and J by 10 bases, with 13 bases between. CDR3 in DNA: TGCGCCAGCAGTGAGGACCAGCGCTTTTCGCAGTATTTT. This gives the protein CASSEDQRFSQYF.

The V and J genes are TRBV7-9 and TRBJ1-5; D call uncertain. This CDR3 has 13 amino acids. V dropped 6 bases and J dropped 5 bases, with 11 bases sitting between them. Germline values: CDR1 SEHNR, CDR2 FQNEAQ (reference sequence). DNA for the CDR3: TGTGCCAGCAGATCGGACGGGGATCAGCCCCAGCATTTT. Its protein product is CASRSDGDQPQHF.

Only a few counts were recorded for this clonotype. V and J are TRBV29-1 and TRBJ1-3, with TRBD1 as a possible D gene (5 bases). In germline, CDR1 is SQVTM, CDR2 ANQGSEA. Deletions cut 7 bases from V and 3 bases from J, with 7 bases between. The CDR3 runs to 11 residues. The CDR3 bases are TGCAGCGGAGGGGTTGGAAACACCATATATTTT. Translated, it gives CSGGVGNTIYF.

This clonotype turned up a few times. The rearrangement links TRBV7-6 to TRBJ2-5, with 8 bases matching TRBD2. From germline, CDR1 is SGHVS and CDR2 FNYEAQ. The V gene end was trimmed by 1 base and the J gene end by 5 bases; junction bases not matched to a gene: 6. The CDR3 spans 15 residues. CDR3 sequence reads: CASSLVGLDLETQYF. The CDR3, as DNA: TGTGCCAGCAGCTTAGTGGGACTAGATCTTGAGACCCAGTACTTC.

This clonotype was seen a few times. This sequence joins TRBV3-1 and TRBJ2-1; TRBD2 matches at 8 bases. There are 15 residues in the CDR3. Germline assignment: CDR1 LGHDT and CDR2 YNNKEL (reference sequence). V lost 2 bases and J lost 4; bases outside the gene matches: 4. In DNA, the CDR3 is TGTGCCAGCAGCCAACCGGGACTAGGTTACAATGAGCAGTTCTTC. It translates to CASSQPGLGYNEQFF.

This clonotype came up a few times. The chain joins TRBV6-6 to TRBJ2-4, with 8 bases that match TRBD2. CDR1 and CDR2 (germline): MNHNY, SVGAGI (reference sequence). The CDR3 contains 14 residues. Trimming at V came to 6 bases and at J to 6 bases, leaving 7 bases not matched to a gene. Written as DNA, the CDR3 is TGTGCCAGCAGCGCCGGACTAGCTCGAAACATTCAGTACTTC. It specifies CASSAGLARNIQYF.

In this sample, this clonotype turned up a few times. The gene calls are TRBV7-2 and TRBJ2-3; no reliable D call. Germline V CDR1 and CDR2: SGHTA, FQGNSA. The CDR3 is made up of 16 amino acids. V lost 5 bases, J lost 0 bases, and 15 bases lay in between. The chain's CDR3 is CASSPRGGSSTDTQYF. The CDR3 DNA reads TGTGCCAGCAGCCCTCGTGGCGGCTCTAGCACAGATACGCAGTATTTT.

The table lists this clonotype with a few counts. This chain joins TRBV2 and TRBJ2-7; D gene uncertain. This CDR3 is built from 12 residues. Germline V CDR1 and CDR2: SNHLY, FYNNEI. V dropped 2 bases and J dropped 3 bases, with 5 bases sitting between them. DNA for the CDR3: TGTGCCAGCAGTGAAAGGGACTACGAGCAGTACTTC. Translation: CASSERDYEQYF.

This rearrangement joins TRBV11-2 to TRBJ2-1; D not resolved. CDR3 length: 11 residues. Trimming stripped 3 bases from V and 6 bases from J, with 3 bases between. CDR1 and CDR2 from the germline V gene are SGHAT and FQNNGV. CDR3 sequence reads: CASSFTNEQFF. CDR3 nucleotide sequence: TGTGCCAGCAGCTTCACCAATGAGCAGTTCTTC.

This clonotype was seen many times. Written as DNA, the CDR3 is TGTGCCAGCAGCCTACAGGGGTCCTACAATGAGCAGTTCTTC. It yields the protein CASSLQGSYNEQFF. The chain employs TRBV12-3 or TRBV12-4 and TRBJ2-1; TRBD1 matches 7 bases. The CDR3 has 14 residues. J was trimmed by 1 base and V by 6 bases; bases with no gene match: 3.

The table lists this clonotype with a few counts. The J gene is TRBJ2-1, the V gene TRBV2, with TRBD2 matching over 11 bases. The CDR3 has 13 residues. The V segment lost 4 bases and the J segment 15 bases; nucleotides outside the gene matches: 8. Germline V gene data show CDR1 as SNHLY and CDR2 as FYNNEI. The CDR3, as DNA: TGTGCCAGCAGTGGGACTAGCGGGCCTAGGGGGTTCTTC. It yields the protein CASSGTSGPRGFF.

The rearrangement joins TRBV19 to TRBJ2-6; D is ambiguous. V shed 4 bases and J shed 0 bases, with 4 bases lying between them. This CDR3 is built from 14 residues. Germline CDR1 and CDR2: LNHDA and SQIVND (reference sequence). The chain's CDR3 is CASSRNSGANVLTF. As DNA, the CDR3 is TGTGCCAGTAGTAGGAACTCTGGGGCCAACGTCCTGACTTTC.

This clonotype was found a few times. The V and J genes are TRBV7-9 and TRBJ2-3, with 13 bases lining up with TRBD2. Germline CDR1 SEHNR, CDR2 FQNEAQ (reference sequence). V shed 4 bases, J shed 4 bases, and the junction held 14 bases outside the gene matches. The CDR3 has 19 residues. CDR3 amino acids: CASSSKGLAGVWSSDTQYF. CDR3 in DNA: TGTGCCAGCAGCTCCAAAGGACTAGCGGGGGTCTGGTCTTCAGATACGCAGTATTTT.

This clonotype was seen a handful of times. The V and J genes are TRBV7-3 and TRBJ2-3; 14 bases are shared with TRBD2. The CDR3 covers 17 residues. J gave up 5 bases and V 5 bases, and 9 bases lay outside the gene matches. Germline CDR1 reads SGHTA; CDR2 reads FQGTGA. The CDR3 coding sequence is TGTGCCAGCAGCCCGGTCGGACTAGCGGGGGGTGGAGATACGCAGTATTTT. Translating gives CASSPVGLAGGGDTQYF.

The rearrangement uses TRBV7-2 and TRBJ2-5, with 12 bases that match TRBD2. With 1 base clipped from V and 4 bases from J, the junction kept 7 bases outside the gene matches. Germline CDR1 SGHTA, CDR2 FQGNSA. CDR3 length: 17 amino acids. The CDR3 loop is CASSLGVLAGGLETQYF. The DNA of the CDR3 is TGTGCCAGCAGCTTAGGGGTCCTAGCGGGGGGGCTAGAGACCCAGTACTTC.

This clonotype was recorded a few times. This chain uses TRBV7-9 with TRBJ2-1, with D maybe TRBD2 (7 bases). CDR1 is SEHNR, CDR2 FQNEAQ, per germline (reference sequence). Deletions cut 7 bases from V and 1 base from J, with 20 bases between. This CDR3 has 17 residues. The CDR3: CASNQVKGGGSYNEQFF. Written as DNA, the CDR3 is TGTGCCAGCAACCAGGTGAAGGGGGGAGGGTCCTACAATGAGCAGTTCTTC.

The chain carries TRBV7-2 and TRBJ2-3; D perhaps matches TRBD2 (9 bases). The length of the CDR3 is 18 residues. Between the trimmed V and J ends, which lost 6 bases and 3 bases, there was a span of 25 bases. Germline CDR1 and CDR2: SGHTA and FQGNSA. The CDR3 region has the DNA TGTGCCAGCAGGCCAGGGGGCCGCGGGGGGGCTGCTACAGATACGCAGTATTTT. It translates to CASRPGGRGGAATDTQYF.